The present T cell receptor (beta chain) was sequenced within a study of neurological immune-mediated disorders. General study results and limits: The study found no CDR3 amino acid sequences shared by expanded clones across subjects, suggesting private repertoires in all groups. In HTLV-1-associated myelopathy, TCR clonal expansion was greatest, whereas multiple sclerosis had the least, falling below healthy controls. A possible signature appeared as one related-CDR3 cluster, in which phylogenetic grouping placed the repertoires of 18 of 34 multiple sclerosis patients.

Unsorted libraries were prepared from 2 million PBMCs held at -80 C. TCRdb reanalysed the 5' RACE reads using MiXCR and keeps one entry per CDR3 protein. The top ten hold about 3% of the sample, which has approximately 60,000 distinct CDR3 sequences, roughly 4.4% seen once. This clonotype was picked up many times. Its antigen is as yet unknown. The receptor was derived from a man in his forties or fifties with multiple sclerosis. What was sequenced was PBMCs.

DNA for the CDR3: TGTGCCAGCAGCCAAGGACAGGGTGGTCAGCCCCAGCATTTT. Translated: CASSQGQGGQPQHF. The chain combines TRBV3-1 with TRBJ1-5; 7 bases fit TRBD1. The CDR3 totals 14 residues. V gave up 1 base and J gave up 6 bases; unmatched junction bases: 3. Per germline, CDR1 LGHDT and CDR2 YNNKEL (reference sequence).